The present entry profiles one T cell receptor (beta chain) with its context. The data originate from a study of blood T cell repertoires in COVID-19. At the level of the study: Material from acute and convalescent COVID-19 was sourced from the United States, Italy and Spain.

Living in 20 to 30 US areas, the participants were between 18 and 89 years of age. For recovered donors of Cohort 3, there were two negative PCRs, clearance, or symptom resolution. The repertoire was sequenced with immunoSEQ multiplex PCR; TCRdb's copy has only in-frame clones and lacks some. The top ten hold 18% of the sample, which has roughly 160,000 clones, approximately 81% seen once. This CDR3 spans 17 amino acids. V was clipped by 1 base and J by 4 bases, with 14 bases between them. Per germline, CDR1 SNHLY and CDR2 FYNNEI. The chain couples TRBV2 to TRBJ2-6; a weak D match, TRBD1 (6 bases). The TCR originated in a man between 60 and 75 years old who had recovered from COVID-19. The sequenced sample consisted of PBMCs or T cells enriched from blood (not recorded which). The chain's CDR3 is CASSEGTRGDGANVLTF. The CDR3 region has the DNA TGTGCCAGCAGTGAAGGGACCAGGGGCGACGGGGCCAACGTCCTGACTTTC.